These 22 T cell receptor beta chains were all obtained from the same sample, sequenced in a study of blood T cell repertoires in COVID-19. Profiling relied on immunoSEQ multiplex PCR, and the TCRdb table lists in-frame clones only, not all of them. The sample lists about 250,000 clones; over 75% were seen once. Sequencing was done on a sample of PBMCs or T cells enriched from blood (not recorded which). The receptors here all came from a man aged 35 to 55 who had recovered from COVID-19.

The rearrangement links TRBV3-1 (or the pseudogene TRBV3-2) to TRBJ1-3; D is unresolved. V lost 4 bases, J lost 4 bases, and 14 bases lay in between. CDR3 size: 15 residues. CDR1 and CDR2 (germline): LGHDT, YNNKEL (reference sequence). The CDR3 sequence is CASSRAGGSGNTIYF. The CDR3, as DNA: TGTGCCAGCAGCCGGGCAGGTGGGTCAGGAAACACCATATATTTT.

The V call is TRBV7-3, the J call TRBJ2-3; 7 positions agree with TRBD1. Germline CDR1 reads SGHTA; CDR2 reads FQGTGA. V trimming: 4 bases; J trimming: 3 bases; junction bases outside the gene matches: 7. The CDR3 has 15 residues. For the CDR3, the DNA is TGTGCCAGCAGCTCGACAGGGCCAGTTACAGATACGCAGTATTTT. It translates to CASSSTGPVTDTQYF. Full variable domain (missing parts from reference TRBV7-3 and TRBJ2-3): GAGVSQTPSNKVTEKGKYVELRCDPISGHTALYWYRQSLGQGPEFLIYFQGTGAADDSGLPNDRFFAVRPEGSVSTLKIQRTERGDSAVYLCASSSTGPVTDTQYFGPGTRLTVL.

The rearrangement uses TRBV7-8 and TRBJ1-2; the match to TRBD1 covers 9 bases. V shed 4 bases and J 3 bases; nucleotides not matched to a gene: 6. CDR3 length equals 15 residues. The germline V gene encodes CDR1 SGHVS and CDR2 FQNEAQ. The CDR3 DNA is TGTGCCAGCAGCTCGGGACAGGGCGGAGACTATGGCTACACCTTC. It codes for CASSSGQGGDYGYTF.

The chain is built from TRBV10-3 and TRBJ1-2; the D gene is possibly TRBD1 (6 bases). The germline V gene encodes CDR1 ENHRY and CDR2 SYGVKD. Deletions cut 7 bases from V and 4 bases from J, with 16 bases between. This CDR3 is 14 amino acids long. Written as DNA, the CDR3 is TGTGCCATCACCGAAGGGGGGGGAGGCTATGGCTACACCTTC. It is translated as CAITEGGGGYGYTF.

The chain carries TRBV5-1 and TRBJ2-3; 7 bases line up with TRBD2. This CDR3 is 14 amino acids long. J gave up 2 bases and V 4 bases, and 4 bases lay outside the gene matches. The germline CDR1 and CDR2 sequences are SGHRS and YFSETQ. The CDR3 DNA reads TGCGCCAGCAGCCCGGGGGGACCCACAGATACGCAGTATTTT. Translating it yields CASSPGGPTDTQYF.

The chain employs TRBV6-6 and TRBJ1-2; 7 nucleotides line up with TRBD1. From germline, CDR1 is MNHNY and CDR2 SVGAGI (reference sequence). The CDR3 totals 13 residues. J lost 8 bases, V lost 0 bases, and 3 bases had no gene match. This CDR3 reads CASSYSGQLGYTF. CDR3 bases: TGTGCCAGCAGTTACTCGGGACAGCTGGGCTACACCTTC.

The chain links TRBV19 to TRBJ2-1; D gene ambiguous. This CDR3 comprises 15 residues. CDR1 and CDR2 from the germline V gene are LNHDA and SQIVND (reference sequence). V lost 5 bases and J 0 bases, leaving 11 bases between the germline ends. The CDR3: CASSLVLHSYNEQFF. CDR3 DNA: TGTGCCAGTAGTTTGGTACTGCACTCCTACAATGAGCAGTTCTTC.

The CDR3 loop is CASSITGYNSPLHF. Written as DNA, the CDR3 is TGTGCCAGTAGTATCACAGGGTATAATTCACCCCTCCACTTT. This chain links TRBV19 with TRBJ1-6, with a weak D call TRBD1 (6 bases). Germline V gene sequence: CDR1 LNHDA, CDR2 SQIVND (reference sequence). The CDR3 contains 14 residues. The ends were cut back, 3 bases at V and 4 bases at J, with 7 bases in the middle.

CDR3 loop: CASSVSGGQPQHF. CDR3 nucleotide sequence: TGTGCCAGCAGCGTATCTGGGGGCCAGCCCCAGCATTTT. The chain carries TRBV9 and TRBJ1-5; D is possibly TRBD1 (6 bases). The CDR3 is 13 amino acids. V was trimmed by 1 base and J by 7 bases, leaving 9 bases between them. The germline V gene encodes CDR1 SGDLS and CDR2 YYNGEE.

This chain uses TRBV4-3 with TRBJ1-2; 11 bases map to TRBD1. The germline gives CDR1 LGHNA, CDR2 YSLEER. This CDR3 comprises 16 residues. J was trimmed by 6 bases and V by 2 bases; bases with no gene match: 8. Written as DNA, the CDR3 is TGCGCCAGCAGCCAATCAGCCGGGACAGGGGGAAATGGCTACACCTTC. This gives the protein CASSQSAGTGGNGYTF.

The J gene is TRBJ2-5, the V gene TRBV5-1; the match to TRBD2 covers 9 bases. This CDR3 has 17 residues. CDR1 is SGHRS, CDR2 YFSETQ, per germline. V shed 4 bases and J 3 bases; nucleotides not matched to a gene: 13. The CDR3 here is CASSRLSSRGGEETQYF. The CDR3 DNA is TGCGCCAGCAGCCGGCTTTCTTCTCGCGGGGGGGAAGAGACCCAGTACTTC.

The CDR3 here is CAWSVQGPLYGYTF. The DNA of the CDR3 is TGTGCCTGGAGTGTACAGGGGCCCCTTTATGGCTACACCTTC. This chain uses TRBV30 with TRBJ1-2; 7 bases map to TRBD1. CDR3 size: 14 residues. Germline lookup yields CDR1 GTSNPN and CDR2 SVGIG (reference sequence). V was clipped by 0 bases and J by 5 bases; unmatched bases: 6. The full variable domain, with the rest looked up from reference TRBV30 and TRBJ1-2, is SQTIHQWPATLVQPVGSPLSLECTVEGTSNPNLYWYRQAAGRGLQLLFYSVGIGQISSEVPQNLSASRPQDRQFILSSKKLLLSDSGFYLCAWSVQGPLYGYTFGSGTRLTVV.

The V gene is TRBV9, the J gene TRBJ2-7; the match to TRBD2 covers 7 bases. CDR3 length: 13 residues. The V and J ends lost 5 bases and 2 bases, in that order; junction bases with no gene match: 4. CDR1 is SGDLS, CDR2 YYNGEE, per germline. The CDR3 DNA follows: TGTGCCAGCAGTGCGGGGGATACCTACGAGCAGTACTTC. It encodes CASSAGDTYEQYF.

The chain is built from TRBV6-1 and TRBJ1-5, with 8 bases that match TRBD1. The junction had 7 bases not matched to a gene; V was cut back by 1 base and J by 2 bases. Germline V gene data show CDR1 as MNHNS and CDR2 as SASEGT. The length of the CDR3 is 17 residues. CDR3 bases: TGTGCCAGCAGTGAAGTCCTCCAGGGGGCAGGCAATCAGCCCCAGCATTTT. It yields the protein CASSEVLQGAGNQPQHF.

The chain uses TRBV7-8 and TRBJ1-2; tentatively, D is TRBD1 (5 bases). V was clipped by 0 bases and J by 3 bases, with 8 bases between them. Germline CDR1 is SGHVS and CDR2 is FQNEAQ. The CDR3 consists of 14 residues. DNA for the CDR3: TGTGCCAGCAGCTTAGCGCAGGGCTACTATGGCTACACCTTC. Translating gives CASSLAQGYYGYTF.

The chain is built from TRBV12-3 or TRBV12-4 and TRBJ1-5; unclear D gene. V was pared by 2 bases and J by 6 bases, with 5 bases between. The CDR3 sequence is 12 residues long. In DNA, the CDR3 is TGTGCCAGCAGTTTACCCAGTCAGCCCCAGCATTTT. Residues: CASSLPSQPQHF.

The chain is built from TRBV14 and TRBJ1-4, with D unclear. Germline V gene lookup returns CDR1 SGHDN and CDR2 FVKESK. Trimming pared 4 bases from V and 0 bases from J, leaving 3 bases between. There are 13 residues in the CDR3. CDR3 protein: CASSRATNEKLFF. The CDR3 DNA reads as TGTGCCAGCAGCCGCGCAACTAATGAAAAACTGTTTTTT. The full variable domain, with the rest looked up from reference TRBV14 and TRBJ1-4, is EAGVTQFPSHSVIEKGQTVTLRCDPISGHDNLYWYRRVMGKEIKFLLHFVKESKQDESGMPNNRFLAERTGGTYSTLKVQPAELEDSGVYFCASSRATNEKLFFGSGTQLSVL.

The V and J genes are TRBV3-1 (or the pseudogene TRBV3-2) and TRBJ2-7, with a tentative D call TRBD2 (5 bases). This CDR3 contains 14 residues. Germline V gene lookup returns CDR1 LGHDT and CDR2 YNNKEL (reference sequence). Trimming took 0 bases from V and 6 from J, leaving 12 bases between them. The CDR3 reads CASSQDTGWGEQYF. CDR3 coding DNA: TGTGCCAGCAGCCAAGATACGGGGTGGGGCGAGCAGTACTTC.

This clone was seen a handful of times. The rearrangement uses TRBV7-2 and TRBJ2-1; 10 bases align to TRBD2. The germline V gene has CDR1 SGHTA and CDR2 FQGNSA. The trim removed 5 bases at V and 4 bases at J, leaving 17 bases unmatched. The CDR3 sequence is 19 residues long. The DNA of the CDR3 is TGTGCCAGCAGCCCTAGCTTACCTCTAGCGGGGGCCCGATACAATGAGCAGTTCTTC. This translates into CASSPSLPLAGARYNEQFF.

The chain combines TRBV4-2 with TRBJ1-6, with 7 nucleotides matching TRBD1. This CDR3 is 16 amino acids long. V shed 0 bases and J 5 bases; nucleotides not matched to a gene: 4. The germline CDR1 and CDR2 sequences are LGHNA and YNFKEQ. CDR3: CASSQEQGSNNSPLHF. The CDR3 bases are TGTGCCAGCAGCCAAGAACAGGGGTCTAATAATTCACCCCTCCACTTT.

This chain connects TRBV7-2 to TRBJ1-2; TRBD1 agrees at 12 bases. V was clipped by 2 bases and J by 3 bases; unmatched bases: 4. The germline gives CDR1 SGHTA, CDR2 FQGNSA. This CDR3 is 16 amino acids long. The DNA for the CDR3 is TGTGCCAGCAGCTTAAGGGGGACAGGGGGCGACTATGGCTACACCTTC. Its protein product is CASSLRGTGGDYGYTF.

The chain uses TRBV6-5 and TRBJ1-1, with TRBD1 as a possible D gene (5 bases). CDR3 length equals 13 residues. Trimming left V 6 bases short and J 7 bases short, with 15 bases between. Germline CDR1 MNHEY, CDR2 SVGAGI. In nucleotides, the CDR3 is TGTGCCAGCAGCCCGGGCGGGGGGGGTGAAGCTTTCTTT. Amino acid sequence: CASSPGGGGEAFF.